The T cell receptor (beta chain) under discussion was sequenced for a study of blood T cell repertoires in COVID-19. About the research overall: Whether acute or convalescent, the COVID-19 samples came from the United States, Italy and Spain. The analysed material was cDNA or gDNA that came from T cells, B-cell-depleted T cells, or PBMCs.

This CDR3 has 15 residues. The ends lost 6 bases at V and 3 bases at J; junction bases unmatched: 6. Germline lookup yields CDR1 MDHEN and CDR2 SYDVKM. Per the original methods: It was from reference gene primer amplification that nucleated cell counts were estimated. TCRdb keeps only in-frame clones here, not all; method: immunoSEQ multiplex PCR. V and J calls and clone size are as listed in that table; D and trimming were resolved from the DNA. This table has approximately 100,000 clones, 81% appearing once. The genes are TRBV28 and TRBJ1-5; 9 bases agree with TRBD1. Sequenced sample: peripheral blood. The sequence came from a human donor in a cohort sampled during active COVID-19. CDR3 loop: CASSHRTGDNQPQHF. CDR3 sequence (DNA): TGTGCCAGCAGCCACCGGACAGGGGACAATCAGCCCCAGCATTTT.